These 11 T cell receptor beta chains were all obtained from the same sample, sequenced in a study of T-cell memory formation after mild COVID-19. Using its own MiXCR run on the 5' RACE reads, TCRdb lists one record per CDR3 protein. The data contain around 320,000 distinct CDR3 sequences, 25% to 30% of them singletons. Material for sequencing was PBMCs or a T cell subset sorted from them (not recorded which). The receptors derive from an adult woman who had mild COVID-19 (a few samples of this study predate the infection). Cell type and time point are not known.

This CDR3 is CASSESQGEKLFF. CDR3 in DNA: TGTGCCAGCAGTGAATCACAGGGGGAAAAACTGTTTTTT. The J gene is TRBJ1-4, the V gene TRBV25-1; 7 bases agree with TRBD1. Germline assignment: CDR1 MGHDK and CDR2 SYGVNS. The CDR3 extends over 13 amino acids. Unmatched junction bases numbered 1, after V lost 1 base and J lost 8 bases.

CDR3 DNA sequence: TGTGCCAGCAAATTTATGGCGGGAGGAAAGTACCAAGAGACCCAGTACTTC. Encoded protein: CASKFMAGGKYQETQYF. The V and J genes are TRBV11-2 and TRBJ2-5; 8 positions match TRBD2. The CDR3 sequence is 17 residues long. V trimming: 7 bases; J trimming: 0 bases; junction bases outside the gene matches: 13. Per germline, CDR1 SGHAT and CDR2 FQNNGV.

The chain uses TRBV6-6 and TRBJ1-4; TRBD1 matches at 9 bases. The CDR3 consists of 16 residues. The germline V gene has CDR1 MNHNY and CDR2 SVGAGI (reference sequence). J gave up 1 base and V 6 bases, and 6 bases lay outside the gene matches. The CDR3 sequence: CASSRDRGGTNEKLFF. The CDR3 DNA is TGTGCCAGCAGCAGAGACAGGGGGGGAACTAATGAAAAACTGTTTTTT.

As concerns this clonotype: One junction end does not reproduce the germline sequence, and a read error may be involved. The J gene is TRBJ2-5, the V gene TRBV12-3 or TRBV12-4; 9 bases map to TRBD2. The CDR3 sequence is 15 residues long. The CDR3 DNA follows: TGTGCCGGCAGTTTTGCGGGGGGGGCACAAGAGACCCAGTACTTC. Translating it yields CAGSFAGGAQETQYF.

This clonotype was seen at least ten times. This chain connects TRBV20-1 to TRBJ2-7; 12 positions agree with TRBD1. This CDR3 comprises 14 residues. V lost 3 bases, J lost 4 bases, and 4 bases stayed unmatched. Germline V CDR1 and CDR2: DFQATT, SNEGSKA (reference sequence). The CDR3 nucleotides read TGCAGTGCTAGGGGGGGACAGGGGGCGTACGAGCAGTACTTC. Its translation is CSARGGQGAYEQYF.

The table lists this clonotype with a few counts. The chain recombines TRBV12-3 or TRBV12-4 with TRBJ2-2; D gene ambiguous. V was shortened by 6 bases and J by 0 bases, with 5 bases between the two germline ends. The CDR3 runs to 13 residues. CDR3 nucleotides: TGTGCCAGCAGCATAACGAACACCGGGGAGCTGTTTTTT. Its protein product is CASSITNTGELFF.

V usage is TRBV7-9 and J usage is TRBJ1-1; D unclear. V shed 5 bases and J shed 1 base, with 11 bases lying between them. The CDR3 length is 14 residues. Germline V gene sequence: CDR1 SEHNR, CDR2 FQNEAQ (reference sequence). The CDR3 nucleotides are TGTGCCAGCAGCGGGGAGGCAGGGAACACTGAAGCTTTCTTT. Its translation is CASSGEAGNTEAFF.

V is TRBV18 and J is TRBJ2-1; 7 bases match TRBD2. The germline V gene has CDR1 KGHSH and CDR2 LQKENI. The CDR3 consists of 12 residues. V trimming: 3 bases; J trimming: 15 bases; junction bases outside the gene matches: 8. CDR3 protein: CASSPQTGLPFF. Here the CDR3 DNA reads TGTGCCAGCTCACCTCAAACGGGACTACCGTTCTTC. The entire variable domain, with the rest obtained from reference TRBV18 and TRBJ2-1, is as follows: NAGVMQNPRHLVRRRGQEARLRCSPMKGHSHVYWYRQLPEEGLKFMVYLQKENIIDESGMPKERFSAEFPKEGPSILRIQQVVRGDSAAYFCASSPQTGLPFFGPGTRLTVL.

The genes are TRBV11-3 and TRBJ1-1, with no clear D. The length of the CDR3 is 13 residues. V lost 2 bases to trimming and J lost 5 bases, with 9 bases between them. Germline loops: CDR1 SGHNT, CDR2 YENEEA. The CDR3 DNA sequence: TGTGCCAGCAGCTTACAGTCGGGGACTGAAGCTTTCTTT. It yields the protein CASSLQSGTEAFF.

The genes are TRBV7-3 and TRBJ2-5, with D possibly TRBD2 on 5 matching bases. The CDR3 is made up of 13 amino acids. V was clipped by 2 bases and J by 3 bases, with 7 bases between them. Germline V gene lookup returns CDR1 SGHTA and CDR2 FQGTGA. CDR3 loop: CASSLRDEETQYF. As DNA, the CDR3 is TGTGCCAGCAGCTTACGGGATGAAGAGACCCAGTACTTC.

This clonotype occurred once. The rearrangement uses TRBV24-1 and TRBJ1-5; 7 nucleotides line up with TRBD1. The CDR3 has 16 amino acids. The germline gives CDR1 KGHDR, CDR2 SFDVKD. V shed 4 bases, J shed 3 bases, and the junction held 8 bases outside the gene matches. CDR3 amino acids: CATSEGGGSLNQPQHF. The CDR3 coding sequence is TGTGCCACCAGTGAAGGAGGGGGCAGCCTCAATCAGCCCCAGCATTTT.